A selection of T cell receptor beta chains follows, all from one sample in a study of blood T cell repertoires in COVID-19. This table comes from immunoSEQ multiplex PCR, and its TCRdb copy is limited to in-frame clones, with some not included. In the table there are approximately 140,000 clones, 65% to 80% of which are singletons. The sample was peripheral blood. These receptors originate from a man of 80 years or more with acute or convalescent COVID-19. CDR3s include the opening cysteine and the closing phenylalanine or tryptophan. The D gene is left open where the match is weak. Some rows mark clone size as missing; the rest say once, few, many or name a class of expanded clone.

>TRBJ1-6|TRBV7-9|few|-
TGTGCCAGCAGCCGCAGGGATTGGTCACCCCTCCACTTT
CASSRRDWSPLHF
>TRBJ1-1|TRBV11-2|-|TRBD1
TGTGCCAGCAGCCGTCGACAGGGGGCGAGGACTGAAGCTTTCTTT
CASSRRQGARTEAFF
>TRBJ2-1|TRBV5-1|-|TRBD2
TGCGCCAGCAGCGCACAGAGCGGGGGGGCAACGAATGAGCAGTTCTTC
CASSAQSGGATNEQFF
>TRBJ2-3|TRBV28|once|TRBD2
TGTGCCAGCAGCCCCGGACTAGCCCTAAGTACAGATACGCAGTATTTT
CASSPGLALSTDTQYF
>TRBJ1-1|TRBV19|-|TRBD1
TGTGCCAGTAGAGCAGGGGGAGGCACTGAAGCTTTCTTT
CASRAGGGTEAFF
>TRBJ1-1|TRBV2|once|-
TGTGCCAGCAGTGTCGGTCTCCTCGCGAGCACTGAAGCTTTCTTT
CASSVGLLASTEAFF
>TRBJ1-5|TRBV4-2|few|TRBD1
TGTGCCAGCAGCCAAGAAGAGGGGGCCCAGCCCCAGCATTTT
CASSQEEGAQPQHF
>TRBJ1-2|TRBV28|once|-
TGTGCCAGCAGTTTATCGGGGTTCGGGGTCCCTGGCTACACCTTC
CASSLSGFGVPGYTF
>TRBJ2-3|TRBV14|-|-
TGTGCCAGCAGCCAAGATCAGAGCACAGATACGCAGTATTTT
CASSQDQSTDTQYF
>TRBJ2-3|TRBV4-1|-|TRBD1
TGCGCCAGCAGCCAAGTCACAGGGGCCCTAGATACGCAGTATTTT
CASSQVTGALDTQYF
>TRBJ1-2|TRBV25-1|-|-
TGTGCCAGCAGTGAATCAACCGGGAGAAACTATGGCTACACCTTC
CASSESTGRNYGYTF
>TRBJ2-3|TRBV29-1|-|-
TGCAGCGTTCGCGGCAGCCACACAGATACGCAGTATTTT
CSVRGSHTDTQYF
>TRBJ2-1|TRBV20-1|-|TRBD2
TGCAGTGGACTAGCGGCCTATGAGCAGTTCTTC
CSGLAAYEQFF
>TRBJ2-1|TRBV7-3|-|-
TGTGCCAGCAGCCTAGGGAGTGGCAATGAGCAGTTCTTC
CASSLGSGNEQFF
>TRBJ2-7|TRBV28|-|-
TGTGCCAGCAGTCTGGGGGGCTACGAGCAGTACTTC
CASSLGGYEQYF
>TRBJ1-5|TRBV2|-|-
TGTGCCAGCAGTCGGGGGGTGGAGCAGCCCCAGCATTTT
CASSRGVEQPQHF
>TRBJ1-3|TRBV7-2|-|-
TGTGCCAGCAGCTTAGGCAGGGCGGCTGGAAACACCATATATTTT
CASSLGRAAGNTIYF
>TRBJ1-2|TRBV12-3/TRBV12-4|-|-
TGTGCCAGCAGCTCTGGGCTCTACTATGGCTACACCTTC
CASSSGLYYGYTF